Shown below are 24 T cell receptor beta chains from a single sample sequenced in a study of molecular identifiers for immune sequencing clone quantification. TCRdb re-analysed the PCR reads in MiXCR, keeping a single row per CDR3 protein. The top ten clones hold about 0.9% of a sample with 550,000 to 750,000 distinct CDR3 sequences, just under 20% of them seen once. Sequencing used naive CD8+ T cells from blood, with Jurkat cell RNA spiked in. As to subset: FACS-sorted CD8+CD4-CCR7+CD45RA+ naive T cells. The receptor set was obtained from a human donor in good health. Some libraries in this study had Jurkat cell RNA spiked in.

There are a few counts of this clonotype. The CDR3 does not end in the conserved phenylalanine or tryptophan, so this is likely a read error. The chain employs TRBV7-9 and TRBJ2-1; TRBD2 might be the D (5 bases). There are 15 residues in the CDR3. V was cut by 0 bases and J by 7 bases, with 13 bases left in between. Per germline, CDR1 SEHNR and CDR2 FQNEAQ (reference sequence). CDR3 DNA: TGTGCCAGCAGCTTAGCCGCTACGAGAGGGAATGAGCAGTTCCTC. Its protein product is CASSLAATRGNEQFL.

In its sample, this clonotype was seen many times. This chain uses TRBV27 with TRBJ2-7; D is possibly TRBD1 or TRBD2 (5 bases each). The CDR3 sequence is 14 residues long. Germline CDR1 MNHEY, CDR2 SMNVEV (reference sequence). V gave up 3 bases and J gave up 6 bases, with 15 bases separating them. CDR3: CASSFSGAVAEQYF. CDR3 nucleotides: TGTGCCAGCAGTTTTTCCGGGGCGGTCGCCGAGCAGTACTTC.

This clonotype was seen repeatedly, ten times or more. The CDR3 region has the DNA TGCGCCAGCAGCCAAGATCGGTCCTTCGAGACCCAGTACTTC. Translated, it gives CASSQDRSFETQYF. This chain connects TRBV4-3 to TRBJ2-5; D is ambiguous. Germline V gives CDR1 LGHNA, CDR2 YSLEER. Between the trimmed V and J ends, which lost 0 bases and 5 bases, there was a span of 10 bases. The CDR3 is made up of 14 amino acids.

In this sample, this clonotype turned up many times. The J gene is TRBJ2-6, the V gene TRBV6-5; D gene ambiguous. The CDR3 contains 14 residues. V lost 2 bases and J 0 bases, leaving 2 bases between the germline ends. Looked up from germline, CDR1 is MNHEY and CDR2 is SVGAGI. This chain's CDR3 is CASSYVSGANVLTF. In DNA form, the CDR3 reads TGTGCCAGCAGTTACGTCTCTGGGGCCAACGTCCTGACTTTC.

The sample holds many counts of this clonotype. CDR3 coding DNA: TGTGCCTGGAGTGGTATTATAGTCGAGCAGTACTTC. Translating gives CAWSGIIVEQYF. The chain couples TRBV30 to TRBJ2-7; no firm D call. The CDR3 is made up of 12 amino acids. Germline V gene data show CDR1 as GTSNPN and CDR2 as SVGIG (reference sequence). With 1 base removed from V and 6 bases from J, the gap between germline ends came to 10 bases.

Of note for this clonotype: Just one base apart from a much larger clone, this may be a read error. The chain is built from TRBV6-6 and TRBJ2-3; TRBD2 aligns across 7 bases. The CDR3 consists of 20 residues. Germline loops: CDR1 MNHNY, CDR2 SVGAGI (reference sequence). Germline trimming cut 3 bases from V and 1 base from J; bases unmatched to any gene: 19. The CDR3 protein is CASSYWACGSEVLGTDTQYF. The CDR3 DNA sequence: TGTGCCAGCAGTTATTGGGCTTGCGGGAGTGAGGTGTTAGGCACAGATACGCAGTATTTT.

This clonotype was seen a few times. The chain has TRBV7-9 and TRBJ2-1, with D possibly TRBD1 on 5 matching bases. V shed 5 bases and J shed 9 bases, with 8 bases lying between them. Germline V gives CDR1 SEHNR, CDR2 FQNEAQ (reference sequence). This CDR3 comprises 11 residues. DNA for the CDR3: TGTGCCAGCAGCCCAGGGCCTGAGCAGTTCTTC. Amino acids: CASSPGPEQFF.

At least ten counts were recorded for this clonotype. V gene TRBV5-1 combines with J gene TRBJ2-7; TRBD1 matches at 10 bases. With V trimmed by 4 bases and J by 3 bases, 4 bases remained unmatched. This CDR3 is 14 amino acids long. Germline V CDR1 and CDR2: SGHRS, YFSETQ. CDR3 sequence (DNA): TGCGCCAGCAGCGGGGGGACAGGGGTCTACGAGCAGTACTTC. As protein: CASSGGTGVYEQYF.

About this clonotype: A read error may be the cause here, since a much bigger clone is one base away. The chain has TRBV29-1 and TRBJ2-3, with TRBD2 matching over 10 bases. Trimming took 8 bases from V and 4 from J; bases not matched to a gene: 15. The length of the CDR3 is 16 residues. Germline V gene data show CDR1 as SQVTM and CDR2 as ANQGSEA. CDR3 residues: CSIVSPSGSVADTQYF. In nucleotides, the CDR3 is TGCAGCATTGTTTCCCCTAGCGGGAGTGTGGCAGATACGCAGTATTTT.

This clonotype has ten or more counts. This rearrangement joins TRBV20-1 to TRBJ2-1, with TRBD2 matching 9 bases. The trim removed 0 bases at V and 6 bases at J, leaving 9 bases unmatched. In germline, CDR1 is DFQATT, CDR2 SNEGSKA (reference sequence). CDR3 length equals 16 residues. Here the CDR3 DNA reads TGCAGTGCTAGAGATCGGGCTCTAGCGGGACTCAATGAGCAGTTCTTC. It is translated as CSARDRALAGLNEQFF.

Ten or more counts support this clonotype. V is TRBV5-1 and J is TRBJ2-3, with 10 bases matching TRBD2. This CDR3 comprises 17 residues. J gave up 5 bases and V 4 bases, and 13 bases lay outside the gene matches. The germline V gene encodes CDR1 SGHRS and CDR2 YFSETQ. CDR3 loop: CASSVVGLAERIDTQYF. The CDR3 DNA follows: TGCGCCAGCAGCGTGGTCGGACTAGCGGAGCGGATAGATACGCAGTATTTT. Variable domain in full (rest from reference TRBV5-1 and TRBJ2-3): KAGVTQTPRYLIKTRGQQVTLSCSPISGHRSVSWYQQTPGQGLQFLFEYFSETQRNKGNFPGRFSGRQFSNSRSEMNVSTLELGDSALYLCASSVVGLAERIDTQYFGPGTRLTVL.

The CDR3 region is CSARIPWGIEAYEQYF. The CDR3 bases are TGCAGTGCTAGGATTCCCTGGGGGATAGAAGCGTACGAGCAGTACTTC. The V call is TRBV20-1, the J call TRBJ2-7, with D tentatively TRBD1 or TRBD2 (5 bases each). The CDR3 length is 16 residues. In germline, CDR1 is DFQATT, CDR2 SNEGSKA (reference sequence). Deletions cut 3 bases from V and 4 bases from J, with 22 bases between.

This clonotype was counted ten times or more. The chain combines TRBV7-2 with TRBJ2-3; the D call may be TRBD1 or TRBD2 (5 bases each). The length of the CDR3 is 18 residues. Germline V CDR1 and CDR2: SGHTA, FQGNSA. V was trimmed by 4 bases and J by 2 bases, leaving 22 bases between them. The CDR3: CASSSSLAREFVTDTQYF. Written as DNA, the CDR3 is TGTGCCAGCAGCTCATCCCTGGCCAGGGAGTTTGTCACAGATACGCAGTATTTT.

This clonotype was detected many times. The rearrangement links TRBV29-1 to TRBJ2-2; D remains unclear. With 4 bases removed from V and 1 base from J, the gap between germline ends came to 7 bases. Germline assignment: CDR1 SQVTM and CDR2 ANQGSEA. The CDR3 runs to 13 residues. In DNA, the CDR3 is TGCAGCGTTGGGACCCGGAACACCGGGGAGCTGTTTTTT. Residues: CSVGTRNTGELFF.

The V call is TRBV5-4, the J call TRBJ1-2; TRBD1 agrees at 8 bases. This CDR3 comprises 15 residues. The V segment lost 0 bases and the J segment 5 bases; nucleotides outside the gene matches: 6. Germline CDR1 reads SGHNT; CDR2 reads YYREEE (reference sequence). CDR3 residues: CASSLEGQGEYGYTF. The DNA for the CDR3 is TGTGCCAGCAGCTTGGAAGGACAGGGTGAATATGGCTACACCTTC.

There are many counts of this clonotype. CDR3 loop: CASSQGLAGRYEQYF. In DNA, the CDR3 is TGTGCCAGCAGCCAAGGACTAGCGGGACGCTACGAGCAGTACTTC. The rearrangement joins TRBV4-2 to TRBJ2-7; 11 bases fit TRBD2. V lost 1 base and J lost 3; bases outside the gene matches: 2. This CDR3 spans 15 amino acids. Germline-derived CDR1 and CDR2 are LGHNA and YNFKEQ.

At least ten counts were recorded for this clonotype. V is TRBV29-1 and J is TRBJ2-5, with D perhaps TRBD1 (6 bases). V lost 3 bases and J 2 bases, leaving 7 bases between the germline ends. The germline CDR1 and CDR2 sequences are SQVTM and ANQGSEA. The CDR3 length is 12 residues. CDR3 residues: CSVEDRQETQYF. In DNA, the CDR3 is TGCAGCGTTGAGGACAGACAAGAGACCCAGTACTTC.

Points on this clonotype: An end of the junction differs from the germline gene, which may be a read error. The chain uses TRBV7-2 and TRBJ2-5; D is ambiguous. The CDR3 contains 12 residues. Germline V gene data show CDR1 as SGHTA and CDR2 as FQGNSA. CDR3 sequence (DNA): TGTGCCAGCAGCTTCGTAGGTGAGACCCAGCACTTC. It specifies CASSFVGETQHF.

On this clonotype itself: Given a much more abundant clone one base away, this may be a read error. This chain uses TRBV9 with TRBJ2-3, with 8 bases that match TRBD1. This CDR3 spans 16 amino acids. The germline gives CDR1 SGDLS, CDR2 YYNGEE. The CDR3 DNA reads as TGTGCCAACAGCCCTCGGACAGGGACTAGCACAGATACGCAGTATTTT. Encoded protein: CANSPRTGTSTDTQYF.

This clonotype was found many times. J is TRBJ2-7 and V is TRBV6-2 or TRBV6-3, with 11 bases that match TRBD1. Germline CDR1 MNHEY, CDR2 SVGEGT. V dropped 7 bases and J dropped 3; count of bases not matched to a gene: 2. The CDR3 spans 13 residues. The CDR3 protein is CASKGTGGYEQYF. The CDR3 DNA reads TGTGCCAGCAAAGGGACAGGGGGCTACGAGCAGTACTTC.

This clonotype was detected many times. CDR3 bases: TGCAGTGCTAGGGGGGCCGGACTAGCGGATCATTCCTACGAGCAGTACTTC. Residues: CSARGAGLADHSYEQYF. V and J are TRBV20-1 and TRBJ2-7; 10 bases agree with TRBD2. The trim removed 3 bases at V and 1 base at J, leaving 12 bases unmatched. Germline CDR1 DFQATT, CDR2 SNEGSKA (reference sequence). This CDR3 is built from 17 residues.

This clonotype occurred many times. The chain is built from TRBV19 and TRBJ2-3; a weak D match, TRBD1 (5 bases). The CDR3 sequence is 13 residues long. V was pared by 4 bases and J by 2 bases, with 7 bases between. Looked up from germline, CDR1 is LNHDA and CDR2 is SQIVND (reference sequence). For the CDR3, the DNA is TGTGCCAGTAGTACCGGACACACAGATACGCAGTATTTT. This encodes CASSTGHTDTQYF.

This clonotype has just a few counts. The chain has TRBV6-5 and TRBJ1-1; D ambiguous. V lost 8 bases, J lost 0 bases, and 10 bases lay in between. The CDR3 runs 13 residues. Germline CDR1 reads MNHEY; CDR2 reads SVGAGI. The CDR3 DNA is TGTGCCAGCCTCTCGGACGTGAACACTGAAGCTTTCTTT. Translating gives CASLSDVNTEAFF.

As to this clonotype: A single base separates this from a much larger clone, so it may be a read error. The rearrangement uses TRBV14 and TRBJ2-1; tentative D call: TRBD2 (6 bases). The CDR3 length is 14 residues. Per germline, CDR1 SGHDN and CDR2 FVKESK. The CDR3, as DNA: TGTGGCAGCAGCCAACCTCCTAGCGTCCATGAGCAGTTCTTC. Residues: CGSSQPPSVHEQFF.